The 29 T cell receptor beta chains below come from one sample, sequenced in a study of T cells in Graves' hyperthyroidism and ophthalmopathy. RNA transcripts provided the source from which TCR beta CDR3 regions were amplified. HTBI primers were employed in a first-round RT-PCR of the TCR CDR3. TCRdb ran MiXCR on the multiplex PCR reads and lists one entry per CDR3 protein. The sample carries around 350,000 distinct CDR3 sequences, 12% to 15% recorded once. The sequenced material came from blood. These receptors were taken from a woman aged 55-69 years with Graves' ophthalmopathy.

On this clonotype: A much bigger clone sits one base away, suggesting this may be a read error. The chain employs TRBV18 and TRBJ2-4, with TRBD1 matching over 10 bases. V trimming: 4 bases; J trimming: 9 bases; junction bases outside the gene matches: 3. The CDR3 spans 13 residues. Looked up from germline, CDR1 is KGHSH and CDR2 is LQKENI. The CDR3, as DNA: TGTGCCAGCTCACGGGACAGGGGAAGCATTCAGTACTTC. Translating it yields CASSRDRGSIQYF.

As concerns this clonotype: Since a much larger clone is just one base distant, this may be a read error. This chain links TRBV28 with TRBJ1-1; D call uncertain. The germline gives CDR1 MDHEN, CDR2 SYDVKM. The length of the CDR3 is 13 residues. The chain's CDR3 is CASSRLRNTETFF. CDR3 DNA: TGTGCCAGCAGCCGTTTAAGGAACACTGAAACTTTCTTT.

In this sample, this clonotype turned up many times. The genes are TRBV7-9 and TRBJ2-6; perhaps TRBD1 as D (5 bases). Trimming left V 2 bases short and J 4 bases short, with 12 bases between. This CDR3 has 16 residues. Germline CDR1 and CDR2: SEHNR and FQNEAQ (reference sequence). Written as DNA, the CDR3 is TGTGCCAGCAGCTTAAACGTAGGGGTCGGGGCCAACGTCCTGACTTTC. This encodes CASSLNVGVGANVLTF.

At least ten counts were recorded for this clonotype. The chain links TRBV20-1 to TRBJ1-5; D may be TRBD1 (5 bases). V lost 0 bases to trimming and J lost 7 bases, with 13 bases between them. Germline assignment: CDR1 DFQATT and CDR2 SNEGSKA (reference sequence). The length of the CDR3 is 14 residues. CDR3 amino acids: CSARDAGGWQPQHF. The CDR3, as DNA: TGCAGTGCTAGAGATGCGGGGGGGTGGCAGCCCCAGCATTTT.

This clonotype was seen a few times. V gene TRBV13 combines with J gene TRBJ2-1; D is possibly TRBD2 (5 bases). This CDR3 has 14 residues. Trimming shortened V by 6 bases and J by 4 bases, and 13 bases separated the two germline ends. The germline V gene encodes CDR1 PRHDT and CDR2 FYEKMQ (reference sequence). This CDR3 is CASSPQEEYNEQFF. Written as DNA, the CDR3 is TGTGCCAGCAGTCCCCAGGAGGAGTACAATGAGCAGTTCTTC. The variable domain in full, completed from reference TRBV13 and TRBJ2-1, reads AAGVIQSPRHLIKEKRETATLKCYPIPRHDTVYWYQQGPGQDPQFLISFYEKMQSDKGSIPDRFSAQQFSDYHSELNMSSLELGDSALYFCASSPQEEYNEQFFGPGTRLTVL.

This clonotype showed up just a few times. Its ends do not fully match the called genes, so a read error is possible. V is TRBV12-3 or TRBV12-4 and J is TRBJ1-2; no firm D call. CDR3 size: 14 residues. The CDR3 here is CASSSYNYNYDYTF. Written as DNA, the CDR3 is TGTGCCAGCAGCTCGTACAACTATAACTATGACTACACCTTC.

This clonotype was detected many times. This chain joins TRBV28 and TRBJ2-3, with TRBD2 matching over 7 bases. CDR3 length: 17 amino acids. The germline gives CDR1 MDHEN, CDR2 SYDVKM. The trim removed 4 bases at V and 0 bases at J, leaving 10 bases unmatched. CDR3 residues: CASSSPGGKGSTDTQYF. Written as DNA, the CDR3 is TGTGCCAGCAGTTCCCCCGGGGGGAAGGGGAGCACAGATACGCAGTATTTT.

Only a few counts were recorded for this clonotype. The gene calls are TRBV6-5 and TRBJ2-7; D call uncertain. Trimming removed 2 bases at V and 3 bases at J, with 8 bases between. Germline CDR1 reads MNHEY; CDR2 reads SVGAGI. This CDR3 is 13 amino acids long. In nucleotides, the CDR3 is TGTGCCAGCAGTTACGGCAGAAACTACGAGCAGTACTTC. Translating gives CASSYGRNYEQYF.

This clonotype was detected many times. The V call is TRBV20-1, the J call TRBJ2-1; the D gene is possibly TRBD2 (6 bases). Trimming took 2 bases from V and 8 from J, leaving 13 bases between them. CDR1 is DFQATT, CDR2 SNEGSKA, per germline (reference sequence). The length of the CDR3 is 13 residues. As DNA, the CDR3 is TGCAGTGCTAGAAAGCGACTAGGATATGAGCAGTTCTTC. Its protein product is CSARKRLGYEQFF.

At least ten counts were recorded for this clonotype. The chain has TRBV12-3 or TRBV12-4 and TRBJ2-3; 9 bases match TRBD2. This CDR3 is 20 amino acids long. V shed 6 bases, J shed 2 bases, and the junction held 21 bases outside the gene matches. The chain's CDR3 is CASSTRGGFSGSPLTDTQYF. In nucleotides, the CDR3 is TGTGCCAGCAGCACCCGAGGAGGTTTTAGCGGGAGCCCACTCACAGATACGCAGTATTTT.

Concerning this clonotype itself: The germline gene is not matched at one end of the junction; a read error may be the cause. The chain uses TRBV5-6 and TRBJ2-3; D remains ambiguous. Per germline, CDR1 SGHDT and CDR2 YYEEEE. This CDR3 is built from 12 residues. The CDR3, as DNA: TGTGCCAGCGGCTTGTCGCCAGATACGCAGTATTTT. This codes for CASGLSPDTQYF.

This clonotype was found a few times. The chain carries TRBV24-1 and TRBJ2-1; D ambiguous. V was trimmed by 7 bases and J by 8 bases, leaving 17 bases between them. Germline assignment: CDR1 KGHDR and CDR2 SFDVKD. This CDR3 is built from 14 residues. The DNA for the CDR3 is TGTGCCACCAGACTGGATGCGAAAAGGTATGAGCAGTTCTTC. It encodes CATRLDAKRYEQFF.

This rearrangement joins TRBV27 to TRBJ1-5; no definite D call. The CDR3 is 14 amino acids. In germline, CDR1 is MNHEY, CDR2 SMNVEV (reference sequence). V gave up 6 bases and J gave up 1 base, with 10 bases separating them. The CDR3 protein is CASSRRWSNQPQHF. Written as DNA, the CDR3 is TGTGCCAGCAGCCGCAGGTGGAGCAATCAGCCCCAGCATTTT.

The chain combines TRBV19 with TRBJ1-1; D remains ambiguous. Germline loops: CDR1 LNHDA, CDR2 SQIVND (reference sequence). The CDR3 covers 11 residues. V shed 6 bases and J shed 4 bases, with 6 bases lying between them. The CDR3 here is CASRMGTEAFF. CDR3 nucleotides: TGTGCCAGTAGGATGGGCACTGAAGCTTTCTTT.

CDR3 region: CASSFRGLAGENEQYF. Written as DNA, the CDR3 is TGTGCCAGCAGCTTCAGGGGACTAGCGGGAGAAAACGAGCAGTACTTC. V gene TRBV7-9 combines with J gene TRBJ2-7, with 14 bases fitting TRBD2. Germline-derived CDR1 and CDR2 are SEHNR and FQNEAQ (reference sequence). The CDR3 covers 16 residues. The J segment lost 5 bases and the V segment lost 3 bases, leaving 6 bases of the junction unmatched.

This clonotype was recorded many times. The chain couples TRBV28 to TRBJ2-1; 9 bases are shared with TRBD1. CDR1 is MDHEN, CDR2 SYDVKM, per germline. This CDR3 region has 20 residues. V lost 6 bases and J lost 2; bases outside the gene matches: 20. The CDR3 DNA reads TGTGCCAGCAGCCCCCCTGGGGGGACAGGGAGGGACCGGACCTACAATGAGCAGTTCTTC. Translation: CASSPPGGTGRDRTYNEQFF.

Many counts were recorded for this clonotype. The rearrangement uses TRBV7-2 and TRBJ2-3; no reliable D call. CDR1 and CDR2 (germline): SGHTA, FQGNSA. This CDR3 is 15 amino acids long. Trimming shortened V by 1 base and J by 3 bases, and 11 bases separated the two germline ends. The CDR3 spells CASSLGGGQTDTQYF. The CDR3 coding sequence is TGTGCCAGCAGCTTAGGAGGTGGGCAAACAGATACGCAGTATTTT.

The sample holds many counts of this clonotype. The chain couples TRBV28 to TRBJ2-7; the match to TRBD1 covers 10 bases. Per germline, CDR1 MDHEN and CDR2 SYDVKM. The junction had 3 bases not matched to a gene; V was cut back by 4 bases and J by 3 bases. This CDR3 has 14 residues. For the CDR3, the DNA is TGTGCCAGCAGTTCGGGACAGGGGATCTACGAGCAGTACTTC. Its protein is CASSSGQGIYEQYF.

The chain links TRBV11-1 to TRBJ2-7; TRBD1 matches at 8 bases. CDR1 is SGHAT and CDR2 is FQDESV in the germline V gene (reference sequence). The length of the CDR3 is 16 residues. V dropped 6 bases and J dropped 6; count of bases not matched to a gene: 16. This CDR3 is CASSLGGGTGRGEQYF. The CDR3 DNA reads TGTGCCAGCAGTCTGGGCGGCGGGACAGGTAGAGGCGAGCAGTACTTC. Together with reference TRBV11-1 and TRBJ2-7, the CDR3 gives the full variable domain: EAEVAQSPRYKITEKSQAVAFWCDPISGHATLYWYRQILGQGPELLVQFQDESVVDDSQLPKDRFSAERLKGVDSTLKIQPAELGDSAMYLCASSLGGGTGRGEQYFGPGTRLTVT.

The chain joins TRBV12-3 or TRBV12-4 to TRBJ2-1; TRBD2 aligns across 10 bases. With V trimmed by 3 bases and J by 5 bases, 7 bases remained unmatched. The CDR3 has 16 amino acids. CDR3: CASSLGIAGGHNEQFF. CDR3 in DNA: TGTGCCAGCAGTTTGGGGATAGCGGGAGGACACAATGAGCAGTTCTTC.

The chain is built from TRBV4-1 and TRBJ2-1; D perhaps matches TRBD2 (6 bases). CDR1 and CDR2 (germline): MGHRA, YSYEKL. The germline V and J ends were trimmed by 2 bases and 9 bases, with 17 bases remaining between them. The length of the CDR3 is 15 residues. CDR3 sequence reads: CASSQIGSGVGEQFF. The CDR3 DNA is TGCGCCAGCAGCCAAATTGGGTCGGGGGTCGGTGAGCAGTTCTTC.

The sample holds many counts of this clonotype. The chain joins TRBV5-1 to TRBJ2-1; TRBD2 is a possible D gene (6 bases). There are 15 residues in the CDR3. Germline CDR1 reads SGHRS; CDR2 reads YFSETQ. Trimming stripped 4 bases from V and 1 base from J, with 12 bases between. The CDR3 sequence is CASSLEGISYNEQFF. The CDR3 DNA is TGCGCCAGCAGCCTGGAGGGGATTTCCTACAATGAGCAGTTCTTC.

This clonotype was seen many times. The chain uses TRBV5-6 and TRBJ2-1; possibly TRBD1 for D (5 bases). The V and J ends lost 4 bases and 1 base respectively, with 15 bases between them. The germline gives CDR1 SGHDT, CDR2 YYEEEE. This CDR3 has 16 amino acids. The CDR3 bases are TGTGCCAGCAGCCCTGTTGGGGCATCTTCCTACAATGAGCAGTTCTTC. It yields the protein CASSPVGASSYNEQFF.

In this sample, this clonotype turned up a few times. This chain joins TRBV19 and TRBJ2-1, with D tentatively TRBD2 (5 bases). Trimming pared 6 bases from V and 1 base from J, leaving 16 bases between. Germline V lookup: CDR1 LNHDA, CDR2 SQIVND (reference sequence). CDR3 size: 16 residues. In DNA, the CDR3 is TGTGCCAGTAGCTTACCGAGAAGCGGATCCTACAATGAGCAGTTCTTC. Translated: CASSLPRSGSYNEQFF.

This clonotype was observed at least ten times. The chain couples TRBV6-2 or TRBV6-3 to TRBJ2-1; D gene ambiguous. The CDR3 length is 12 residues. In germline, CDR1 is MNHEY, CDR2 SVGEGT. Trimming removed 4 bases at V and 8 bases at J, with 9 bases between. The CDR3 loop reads CASSWQFHEQFF. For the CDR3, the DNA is TGTGCCAGCAGTTGGCAGTTTCATGAGCAGTTCTTC.

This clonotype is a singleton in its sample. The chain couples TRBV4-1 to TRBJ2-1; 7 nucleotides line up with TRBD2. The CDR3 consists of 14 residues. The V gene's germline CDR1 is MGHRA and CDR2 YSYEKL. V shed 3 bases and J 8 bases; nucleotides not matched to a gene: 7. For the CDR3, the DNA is TGCGCCAGCAGCCATGGCGGGAGTGCCGATGAGCAGTTCTTC. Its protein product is CASSHGGSADEQFF.

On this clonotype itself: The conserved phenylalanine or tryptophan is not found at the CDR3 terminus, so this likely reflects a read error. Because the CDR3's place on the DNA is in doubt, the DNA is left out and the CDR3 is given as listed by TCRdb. The CDR3 protein is CASNQGGNTEACL. J is TRBJ1-1 and V is TRBV12-3 or TRBV12-4; TRBD1, as called in the table, went unchecked against the DNA. The CDR3 length equals 13 residues, ends included.

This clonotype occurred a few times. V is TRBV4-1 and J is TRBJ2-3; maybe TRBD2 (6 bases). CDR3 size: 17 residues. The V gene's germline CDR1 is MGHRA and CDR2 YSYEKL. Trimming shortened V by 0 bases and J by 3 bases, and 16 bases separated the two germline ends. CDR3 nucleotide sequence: TGCGCCAGCAGCCAAGACCAGGCGGGAACTGGGACAGATACGCAGTATTTT. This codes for CASSQDQAGTGTDTQYF.

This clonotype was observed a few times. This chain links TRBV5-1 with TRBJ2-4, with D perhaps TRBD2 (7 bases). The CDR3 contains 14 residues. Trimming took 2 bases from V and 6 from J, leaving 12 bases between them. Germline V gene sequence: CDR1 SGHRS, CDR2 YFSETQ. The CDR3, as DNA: TGCGCCAGCAGCTTTGGGGGGGGCGCAAACATTCAGTACTTC. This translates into CASSFGGGANIQYF.